The clone carrying this T cell receptor beta chain was counted only a few times. What it binds is not known. The source of the sample is a study of beta chain features in type 1 diabetes. General observations from the study: Compared with healthy donors, patients appeared to share more similar naive, central memory and regulatory TCRB repertoires. TCRB CDR3 length was moderately but significantly reduced in all four CD4+ subsets of Type 1 diabetes patients. Because the template was cDNA, high-expressing cells might be over-represented.

With 9 bases clipped from V and 2 bases from J, the junction kept 8 bases outside the gene matches. There are 15 residues in the CDR3. The germline V gene encodes CDR1 MNHEY and CDR2 SMNVEV (reference sequence). Sorting based on CD45RO/CCR7/CD25/CD127/CD95/CD27 separated CD4+ naive, central memory, regulatory and stem cell-like memory cells. Sequencing targeted expressed TCRB transcripts, as all isolated RNA had been reverse transcribed. Clones were read by immunoSEQ multiplex PCR, and TCRdb kept only the in-frame ones, dropping some. Among about 390,000 clones, roughly a tenth were seen once, and the ten largest hold about 0.6%.

The TCR comes from a young man with type 1 diabetes. The specimen was central memory CD4+ T cells from blood. The chain uses TRBV27 and TRBJ1-3, with TRBD1 matching over 9 bases. CDR3 nucleotide sequence: TGTGCCAGTAAGCGCACAGGGGGCCCTGGAAACACCATATATTTT. The encoded protein is CASKRTGGPGNTIYF.